These 21 T cell receptor beta chains originate from one sample sequenced in a study of T cell repertoires in ileal Crohn's disease. Method: immunoSEQ multiplex PCR; TCRdb's copy keeps in-frame clones and lacks some. Seen here are roughly 31,000 clones, around 77% observed once, and the top ten hold around 17%. Sequenced: ileal tissue. These TCRs come from an adult with Crohn's disease.

The chain uses TRBV4-1 and TRBJ1-2, with D uncertain. CDR3 length equals 16 residues. Germline V gene lookup returns CDR1 MGHRA and CDR2 YSYEKL. Trimming left V 2 bases short and J 4 bases short, with 17 bases between. The CDR3 region is CASSQLEGARGYGYTF. CDR3 bases: TGCGCCAGCAGCCAATTGGAGGGAGCGCGGGGCTATGGCTACACCTTC.

The chain joins TRBV2 to TRBJ2-7, with TRBD2 matching 13 bases. The CDR3 has 15 residues. Looked up from germline, CDR1 is SNHLY and CDR2 is FYNNEI. The junction had 5 bases not matched to a gene; V was cut back by 6 bases and J by 3 bases. The CDR3: CASSGLAGAIYEQYF. As DNA, the CDR3 is TGTGCCAGCAGCGGACTAGCGGGAGCGATCTACGAGCAGTACTTC.

This clone appeared a few times. The chain couples TRBV7-2 to TRBJ2-5; 7 bases agree with TRBD2. The V and J ends lost 1 base and 4 bases, in that order; junction bases with no gene match: 12. There are 17 residues in the CDR3. Germline assignment: CDR1 SGHTA and CDR2 FQGNSA. This CDR3 reads CASSLEGRGMGRETQYF. CDR3 bases: TGTGCCAGCAGCTTAGAGGGGCGGGGGATGGGCAGAGAGACCCAGTACTTC.

This clone has just one count. The rearrangement joins TRBV2 to TRBJ2-5, with D tentatively TRBD1 (7 bases). From germline, CDR1 is SNHLY and CDR2 FYNNEI. V was trimmed by 4 bases and J by 7 bases, leaving 10 bases between them. The CDR3 is made up of 12 amino acids. The CDR3 DNA follows: TGTGCCAGCAGTGGGCAGGGGGGGACCCAGTACTTC. Protein product: CASSGQGGTQYF.

The chain employs TRBV7-2 and TRBJ2-7; 9 positions match TRBD2. With V trimmed by 7 bases and J by 7 bases, 11 bases remained unmatched. Germline-derived CDR1 and CDR2 are SGHTA and FQGNSA. This CDR3 is built from 14 residues. The CDR3 here is CASNGGGAAGEQYF. The DNA of the CDR3 is TGTGCCAGCAACGGCGGGGGGGCGGCGGGTGAGCAGTACTTC. The entire variable domain, with the rest obtained from reference TRBV7-2 and TRBJ2-7, is as follows: GAGVSQSPSNKVTEKGKDVELRCDPISGHTALYWYRQSLGQGLEFLIYFQGNSAPDKSGLPSDRFSAERTGGSVSTLTIQRTQQEDSAVYLCASNGGGAAGEQYFGPGTRLTVT.

The chain uses TRBV14 and TRBJ1-6; D may be TRBD1 (6 bases). This CDR3 comprises 17 residues. V dropped 4 bases and J dropped 0 bases, with 13 bases sitting between them. CDR1 is SGHDN, CDR2 FVKESK, per germline. The CDR3 here is CASSPTGQSSYNSPLHF. CDR3 in DNA: TGTGCCAGCAGCCCGACAGGACAGAGCTCCTATAATTCACCCCTCCACTTT.

The chain combines TRBV19 with TRBJ1-2; the match to TRBD1 covers 7 bases. CDR1 LNHDA and CDR2 SQIVND come from the germline V gene (reference sequence). The CDR3 is 13 residues long. V lost 10 bases and J lost 8; bases outside the gene matches: 13. The CDR3 DNA reads as TGTGCCACCAGGACAGGACCTACCGGGGGCTACACCTTC. This translates into CATRTGPTGGYTF. Full variable domain (rest looked up from reference TRBV19 and TRBJ1-2): DGGITQSPKYLFRKEGQNVTLSCEQNLNHDAMYWYRQDPGQGLRLIYYSQIVNDFQKGDIAEGYSVSREKKESFPLTVTSAQKNPTAFYLCATRTGPTGGYTFGSGTRLTVV.

This rearrangement joins TRBV27 to TRBJ2-5; 8 bases fit TRBD1. The junction had 6 bases not matched to a gene; V was cut back by 4 bases and J by 5 bases. Germline V gene sequence: CDR1 MNHEY, CDR2 SMNVEV (reference sequence). The CDR3 sequence is 14 residues long. CDR3 nucleotides: TGTGCCAGCAGTTCCAGGGGGCGGTATGAGACCCAGTACTTC. Its protein is CASSSRGRYETQYF.

This chain links TRBV20-1 with TRBJ2-3; D is possibly TRBD2 (5 bases). Germline CDR1 reads DFQATT; CDR2 reads SNEGSKA (reference sequence). The CDR3 extends over 11 amino acids. Trimming stripped 5 bases from V and 6 bases from J, with 9 bases between. The DNA for the CDR3 is TGCAGTGCTGGACGCGGGGATACGCAGTATTTT. Translated: CSAGRGDTQYF.

The rearrangement uses TRBV19 and TRBJ1-1, with 7 bases aligning to TRBD1. Per germline, CDR1 LNHDA and CDR2 SQIVND (reference sequence). This CDR3 comprises 13 residues. The ends lost 6 bases at V and 10 bases at J; junction bases unmatched: 11. The CDR3 bases are TGTGCCAGTAGCAACAGGGGCTTCTCCCCAGCTTTCTTT. The encoded protein is CASSNRGFSPAFF.

The chain links TRBV5-4 to TRBJ2-1; maybe TRBD1 (6 bases). Germline CDR1 is SGHNT and CDR2 is YYREEE (reference sequence). This CDR3 is built from 14 residues. V dropped 0 bases and J dropped 9 bases, with 13 bases sitting between them. The CDR3 sequence: CASSLDPGVGEQFF. The CDR3 region has the DNA TGTGCCAGCAGCTTGGATCCAGGGGTAGGTGAGCAGTTCTTC.

The V gene is TRBV7-3, the J gene TRBJ2-3; 8 bases match TRBD2. The CDR3 has 15 amino acids. Trimming at V came to 2 bases and at J to 4 bases, leaving 5 bases not matched to a gene. CDR1 and CDR2 (germline): SGHTA, FQGTGA. For the CDR3, the DNA is TGTGCCAGCAGCTTACGTCAGCGGGAGTCAGATACGCAGTATTTT. It codes for CASSLRQRESDTQYF.

In this sample, this clone turned up a few times. The J gene is TRBJ2-3, the V gene TRBV5-1; 7 bases align to TRBD1. Germline CDR1 SGHRS, CDR2 YFSETQ. V shed 4 bases, J shed 4 bases, and the junction held 9 bases outside the gene matches. This CDR3 contains 15 residues. CDR3 bases: TGCGCCAGCAGCCCGAGACAGGGCGGCGCAGATACGCAGTATTTT. It yields the protein CASSPRQGGADTQYF. Combining the CDR3 with reference TRBV5-1 and TRBJ2-3 gives the whole variable domain KAGVTQTPRYLIKTRGQQVTLSCSPISGHRSVSWYQQTPGQGLQFLFEYFSETQRNKGNFPGRFSGRQFSNSRSEMNVSTLELGDSALYLCASSPRQGGADTQYFGPGTRLTVL.

The rearrangement joins TRBV10-3 to TRBJ1-5; 11 bases align to TRBD1. With V trimmed by 10 bases and J by 1 base, 9 bases remained unmatched. This CDR3 contains 16 residues. The germline gives CDR1 ENHRY, CDR2 SYGVKD. The CDR3 loop reads CATARDRGISNQPQHF. The CDR3, as DNA: TGTGCCACCGCCCGGGACAGGGGGATAAGCAATCAGCCCCAGCATTTT.

The genes are TRBV5-1 and TRBJ2-7; maybe TRBD1 (5 bases). Per the germline V gene, CDR1 is SGHRS and CDR2 is YFSETQ. The CDR3 contains 14 residues. Trimming left V 3 bases short and J 0 bases short, with 10 bases between. The chain's CDR3 is CASSSMTVSYEQYF. Here the CDR3 DNA reads TGCGCCAGCAGCTCCATGACAGTCTCCTACGAGCAGTACTTC.

The chain combines TRBV29-1 with TRBJ1-2, with D tentatively TRBD1 (5 bases). This CDR3 region has 13 residues. Germline CDR1 SQVTM, CDR2 ANQGSEA. The CDR3 DNA sequence: TGCAGTTCTACCCTGGGGCCCCGGGCGGGCTACACCTTC. Its protein is CSSTLGPRAGYTF.

The chain uses TRBV5-1 and TRBJ2-7; D ambiguous. Germline CDR1 SGHRS, CDR2 YFSETQ. Trimming stripped 2 bases from V and 7 bases from J, with 10 bases between. CDR3 size: 12 residues. The CDR3 protein is CASSLVPGEQYF. CDR3 sequence (DNA): TGCGCCAGCAGCTTAGTCCCCGGGGAGCAGTACTTC.

The V gene is TRBV19, the J gene TRBJ1-2, with 9 bases fitting TRBD1. Losses at the gene ends were 9 bases for V and 4 bases for J; bases not matched to a gene: 15. This CDR3 region has 16 residues. The germline gives CDR1 LNHDA, CDR2 SQIVND (reference sequence). The CDR3 nucleotides are TGTGCCAGCTATGATCCGGGACAGGGCGGATTCTATGGCTACACCTTC. Its translation is CASYDPGQGGFYGYTF.

The chain recombines TRBV5-1 with TRBJ1-4, with 9 bases fitting TRBD1. V trimming: 0 bases; J trimming: 7 bases; junction bases outside the gene matches: 7. CDR3 length: 16 amino acids. The germline gives CDR1 SGHRS, CDR2 YFSETQ. This chain's CDR3 is CASSLGGTGSGEKLFF. DNA for the CDR3: TGCGCCAGCAGCTTGGGGGGGACAGGGTCTGGTGAAAAACTGTTTTTT.

V gene TRBV4-1 combines with J gene TRBJ2-5; 9 bases map to TRBD2. The J call may not be correct, given that the DNA end is closer to TRBJ2-7. Germline V gene lookup returns CDR1 MGHRA and CDR2 YSYEKL. This CDR3 contains 18 residues. CDR3: CASSQGLAGNPSSYEQYF. In nucleotides, the CDR3 is TGCGCCAGCAGCCAAGGGCTAGCGGGGAACCCTAGCTCCTACGAGCAGTACTTC.

The V call is TRBV29-1, the J call TRBJ1-2; weak D call: TRBD1 (6 bases). CDR1 SQVTM and CDR2 ANQGSEA come from the germline V gene. The CDR3 totals 12 residues. V was clipped by 6 bases and J by 4 bases, with 12 bases between them. The CDR3 DNA is TGCAGCGTGGGGGACATCTTCTATGGCTACACCTTC. Translation: CSVGDIFYGYTF.